The 31 T cell receptor beta chains reported below all come from one sample, sequenced in a study of spatial heterogeneity in lung cancer. One entry per CDR3 protein results from TCRdb running MiXCR on the 5' RACE reads. There are 55,000 to 75,000 distinct CDR3 sequences in the sample; around 8.2% occur only once, and roughly 15% lies in the top ten. Time point described: sample taken at primary tumor resection. The input material, whole RNA from tumor, nontumor lung or frozen PBMC, was sequenced unsorted. This material consisted of PBMCs, taken at surgery. These receptors came from a female donor with early-stage non-small cell lung cancer.

This clonotype showed up many times. This rearrangement joins TRBV2 to TRBJ1-1; D remains ambiguous. This CDR3 has 10 amino acids. Germline V gene sequence: CDR1 SNHLY, CDR2 FYNNEI. V was trimmed by 6 bases and J by 2 bases, leaving 1 base between them. The CDR3 nucleotides are TGTGCCAGCAGCAACACTGAAGCTTTCTTT. It is translated as CASSNTEAFF.

The V call is TRBV3-1, the J call TRBJ1-6, with D possibly being TRBD1 (6 bases). Trimming shortened V by 1 base and J by 7 bases, and 11 bases separated the two germline ends. CDR1 is LGHDT and CDR2 is YNNKEL in the germline V gene (reference sequence). The CDR3 runs to 15 residues. The CDR3: CASSQGQQGNSPLHF. Here the CDR3 DNA reads TGTGCCAGCAGCCAAGGTCAACAGGGAAATTCACCCCTCCACTTT.

V usage is TRBV6-1 and J usage is TRBJ2-7; the D call may be TRBD1 or TRBD2 (5 bases each). Looked up from germline, CDR1 is MNHNS and CDR2 is SASEGT. This CDR3 is built from 13 residues. Trimming stripped 4 bases from V and 0 bases from J, with 7 bases between. The CDR3 region is CASSGGRSYEQYF. The CDR3, as DNA: TGTGCCAGCAGTGGGGGACGCTCCTACGAGCAGTACTTC.

Concerning this clonotype itself: A much larger clonotype is one base distant, so this may be a read error. The chain combines TRBV27 with TRBJ1-2; 8 positions match TRBD1. Germline CDR1 and CDR2: MNHEY and SMNVEV (reference sequence). The CDR3 totals 12 residues. CDR3 region: CASSYGQGRYAF. CDR3 sequence (DNA): TGTGCCAGCAGTTATGGACAGGGCCGCTACGCCTTC.

The chain combines TRBV7-2 with TRBJ2-7; 12 bases agree with TRBD1. With 6 bases clipped from V and 2 bases from J, the junction kept 11 bases outside the gene matches. This CDR3 is built from 17 residues. Germline V gene lookup returns CDR1 SGHTA and CDR2 FQGNSA. The CDR3 DNA reads as TGTGCCAGCAGTCCCGGGACAGGGGGCCTCCGAGCCTACGAGCAGTACTTC. Translating it yields CASSPGTGGLRAYEQYF. Together with reference TRBV7-2 and TRBJ2-7, the CDR3 gives the full variable domain: GAGVSQSPSNKVTEKGKDVELRCDPISGHTALYWYRQSLGQGLEFLIYFQGNSAPDKSGLPSDRFSAERTGGSVSTLTIQRTQQEDSAVYLCASSPGTGGLRAYEQYFGPGTRLTVT.

The table lists this clonotype with a few counts. The rearrangement uses TRBV7-9 and TRBJ1-2; no reliable D call. Looked up from germline, CDR1 is SEHNR and CDR2 is FQNEAQ (reference sequence). This CDR3 is 11 amino acids long. The ends were cut back, 3 bases at V and 8 bases at J, with 7 bases in the middle. CDR3 loop: CASSFDGGYTF. The CDR3 nucleotides are TGTGCCAGCAGCTTTGATGGGGGCTACACCTTC.

This clonotype was seen ten or more times. The V and J genes are TRBV27 and TRBJ1-4; a possible D gene is TRBD1 (5 bases). Germline assignment: CDR1 MNHEY and CDR2 SMNVEV (reference sequence). Trimming pared 3 bases from V and 8 bases from J, leaving 16 bases between. The CDR3 has 15 residues. In nucleotides, the CDR3 is TGTGCCAGCAGTTTCGGCCTGGGGGAGGGCGAAAAACTGTTTTTT. Its protein product is CASSFGLGEGEKLFF.

This clonotype showed up many times. The chain joins TRBV7-9 to TRBJ1-1; D not resolved. Per the germline V gene, CDR1 is SEHNR and CDR2 is FQNEAQ (reference sequence). V was pared by 6 bases and J by 4 bases, with 27 bases between. This CDR3 contains 18 residues. DNA of the CDR3: TGTGCCAGCAGATTGAACAAGCCTCTCCGGGCCCGGGGCACTGAAGCTTTCTTT. Its protein is CASRLNKPLRARGTEAFF.

This clonotype was seen ten or more times. V is TRBV28 and J is TRBJ2-5, with TRBD1 matching over 8 bases. This CDR3 region has 15 residues. Germline CDR1 MDHEN, CDR2 SYDVKM. J lost 2 bases, V lost 10 bases, and 12 bases had no gene match. In DNA form, the CDR3 reads TGTGCCACCGGACCGGGACAGGCTATACAAGAGACCCAGTACTTC. It is translated as CATGPGQAIQETQYF.

For this clonotype: A read error may explain this, as a much larger clone is one base away. This chain joins TRBV12-3 or TRBV12-4 and TRBJ1-3; D is perhaps TRBD1 (5 bases). Trimming left V 6 bases short and J 3 bases short, with 15 bases between. This CDR3 has 15 amino acids. CDR3 amino acids: CASSPGGGDGNTIYF. CDR3 DNA: TGTGCCAGCAGCCCGGGCGGGGGGGATGGAAACACCATATATTTT.

This clonotype was recorded a few times. This chain uses TRBV3-1 with TRBJ2-6; D possibly corresponds to TRBD2 (5 bases). Germline V gene sequence: CDR1 LGHDT, CDR2 YNNKEL (reference sequence). V lost 3 bases, J lost 0 bases, and 6 bases lay in between. This CDR3 contains 15 residues. CDR3 in DNA: TGTGCCAGCAGCCAGGGAGTCTCTGGGGCCAACGTCCTGACTTTC. Translated, it gives CASSQGVSGANVLTF.

This clonotype was recorded at least ten times. The genes are TRBV7-9 and TRBJ2-3; 7 bases are shared with TRBD2. CDR1 and CDR2 from the germline V gene are SEHNR and FQNEAQ (reference sequence). The CDR3 is 17 residues long. Germline trimming cut 5 bases from V and 0 bases from J; bases unmatched to any gene: 11. CDR3 nucleotide sequence: TGTGCCAGCAGCGCGCTTACCGCGGGGGTTAGCACAGATACGCAGTATTTT. It yields the protein CASSALTAGVSTDTQYF.

This clonotype has ten or more counts. DNA for the CDR3: TGTGCCAGCAGCTTGACCGGGAGTTCCGCCGGCGAGCAGTACTTC. This codes for CASSLTGSSAGEQYF. The chain joins TRBV7-6 to TRBJ2-7, with a possible D match to TRBD2 (6 bases). V lost 3 bases to trimming and J lost 6 bases, with 18 bases between them. Germline-derived CDR1 and CDR2 are SGHVS and FNYEAQ. This CDR3 is 15 amino acids long.

This clonotype showed up many times. The chain joins TRBV4-1 to TRBJ2-1; 8 nucleotides align to TRBD1. The germline CDR1 and CDR2 sequences are MGHRA and YSYEKL. The V and J ends lost 4 bases and 7 bases, in that order; junction bases with no gene match: 3. The length of the CDR3 is 13 residues. CDR3 amino acids: CASSRDRGNEQFF. CDR3 DNA: TGCGCCAGCAGCCGCGACAGGGGAAATGAGCAGTTCTTC.

A note on this clonotype: One end of the junction fails to match germline, which may point to a read error. The chain recombines TRBV2 with TRBJ1-1; maybe TRBD1 (5 bases). CDR3 size: 12 residues. The V gene's germline CDR1 is SNHLY and CDR2 FYNNEI. CDR3 bases: TGTGCCAGCAGTGAAAGGGGCACTGTAGCTTTCTTT. It codes for CASSERGTVAFF.

The chain links TRBV5-1 to TRBJ1-1; a possible D gene is TRBD1 (6 bases). The V and J ends lost 1 base and 4 bases respectively, with 14 bases between them. This CDR3 region has 15 residues. CDR1 is SGHRS and CDR2 is YFSETQ in the germline V gene. CDR3 DNA sequence: TGCGCCAGCAGCTTGTACGGGGGCGACGTCACTGAAGCTTTCTTT. It translates to CASSLYGGDVTEAFF.

This clonotype was counted a few times. A read error may be the cause here, since a much bigger clone is one base away. V is TRBV7-3 and J is TRBJ1-1; weak D call: TRBD1 (6 bases). CDR3 length equals 13 residues. From germline, CDR1 is SGHTA and CDR2 FQGTGA. Trimming removed 4 bases at V and 4 bases at J, with 10 bases between. The chain's CDR3 is CASSSLTGTEAFF. Here the CDR3 DNA reads TGTGCCAGCAGCTCCTTGACAGGCACTGAAGCTTTCTTT.

The chain has TRBV12-3 or TRBV12-4 and TRBJ1-4; 7 bases agree with TRBD1. V was pared by 3 bases and J by 5 bases, with 3 bases of the junction left unmatched. CDR3 length: 14 residues. The CDR3 region is CASSFRQGNEKLFF. The CDR3, as DNA: TGTGCCAGCAGTTTTAGACAGGGCAATGAAAAACTGTTTTTT.

This clonotype was observed at least ten times. The rearrangement joins TRBV5-5 to TRBJ2-5; 7 bases map to TRBD1. The V gene's germline CDR1 is SGHKS and CDR2 YYEKEE (reference sequence). J lost 2 bases, V lost 3 bases, and 4 bases had no gene match. This CDR3 comprises 14 residues. This CDR3 reads CASSSGQLQETQYF. CDR3 coding DNA: TGTGCCAGCAGCTCGGGACAGTTACAAGAGACCCAGTACTTC. The whole variable domain, remainder taken from reference TRBV5-5 and TRBJ2-5, is DAGVTQSPTHLIKTRGQQVTLRCSPISGHKSVSWYQQVLGQGPQFIFQYYEKEERGRGNFPDRFSARQFPNYSSELNVNALLLGDSALYLCASSSGQLQETQYFGPGTRLLVL.

This clonotype came up many times. The genes are TRBV6-6 and TRBJ2-7; 10 nucleotides match TRBD1. V dropped 10 bases and J dropped 2; count of bases not matched to a gene: 8. The length of the CDR3 is 14 residues. Germline V gives CDR1 MNHNY, CDR2 SVGAGI (reference sequence). CDR3 loop: CATSGTGAPYEQYV. CDR3 nucleotides: TGTGCCACCTCCGGGACAGGGGCCCCCTACGAGCAGTACGTC.

This chain links TRBV7-8 with TRBJ1-1; D unclear. CDR1 and CDR2 from the germline V gene are SGHVS and FQNEAQ. V gave up 1 base and J gave up 4 bases, with 13 bases separating them. The CDR3 runs 15 residues. In nucleotides, the CDR3 is TGTGCCAGCAGCTTAGTTCGGGGATCGGCCACTGAAGCTTTCTTT. Translation: CASSLVRGSATEAFF.

Regarding this clonotype: The CDR3 does not close with the conserved phenylalanine or tryptophan, likely indicating a read error. The chain is built from TRBV12-3 or TRBV12-4 and TRBJ1-2, with D possibly being TRBD1 (6 bases). The CDR3 is 14 amino acids. V gave up 6 bases and J gave up 6 bases, with 17 bases separating them. The CDR3 DNA is TGTGCCAGCAGCCCGGGGGCACTGGTTAATGGCTACACCATC. Amino acid sequence: CASSPGALVNGYTI.

The chain carries TRBV12-3 or TRBV12-4 and TRBJ2-1; D remains ambiguous. This CDR3 has 10 amino acids. Trimming cost V 2 bases and J 9 bases, with 2 bases left between them. CDR3 coding DNA: TGTGCCAGCAGTTTAATTGAGCAGTTCTTC. Protein product: CASSLIEQFF.

The rearrangement uses TRBV5-1 and TRBJ2-5, with D possibly called TRBD1 or TRBD2 (5 bases each). The CDR3 consists of 13 residues. The germline V gene has CDR1 SGHRS and CDR2 YFSETQ. Trimming shortened V by 7 bases and J by 5 bases, and 15 bases separated the two germline ends. The CDR3 here is CASGPIGGETQYF. The CDR3 coding sequence is TGCGCCAGCGGACCCATTGGGGGTGAGACCCAGTACTTC.

The chain recombines TRBV6-1 with TRBJ1-5, with 8 bases that match TRBD1. This CDR3 region has 17 residues. Trimming cost V 10 bases and J 1 base; bases outside gene matches: 15. In germline, CDR1 is MNHNS, CDR2 SASEGT. CDR3: CATRGRGPGGSNQPQHF. CDR3 in DNA: TGTGCCACCAGGGGCAGGGGGCCCGGTGGCAGCAATCAGCCCCAGCATTTT.

Notes on this clonotype: The junction differs from germline at one of its ends, possibly a read error. V and J are TRBV27 and TRBJ2-4, with 9 bases lining up with TRBD2. The CDR3 length is 15 residues. From germline, CDR1 is MNHEY and CDR2 SMNVEV (reference sequence). For the CDR3, the DNA is TGTGCCAGCAGTGTGAGGGGACTAGCCGAAAACATTCAGTACTTC. Encoded protein: CASSVRGLAENIQYF.

This clonotype has just one count. A much larger clone differs from this one at a single base, so this may be a read error. Because it lacks the conserved phenylalanine or tryptophan at the end, this CDR3 is likely a read error. The chain links TRBV7-2 to TRBJ1-2; TRBD1 is a possible D gene (6 bases). The CDR3 loop spans 16 amino acids. The germline gives CDR1 SGHTA, CDR2 FQGNSA. V lost 0 bases, J lost 4 bases, and 15 bases lay in between. The CDR3 bases are TGTGCCAGCAGCTTAGCGGCTAGGGGGGCTGTCTATGGCTACACCCTC. Translation gives CASSLAARGAVYGYTL.

This clonotype occurred many times. V and J are TRBV14 and TRBJ1-4; D unresolved. CDR1 SGHDN and CDR2 FVKESK come from the germline V gene. The ends were cut back, 3 bases at V and 10 bases at J, with 12 bases in the middle. The length of the CDR3 is 13 residues. CDR3 bases: TGTGCCAGCAGCCAGGCCCGGGGAGGAAAACTGTTTTTT. Its translation: CASSQARGGKLFF.

This clonotype appeared many times. The genes are TRBV6-5 and TRBJ2-1, with a possible D match to TRBD1 (6 bases). Germline CDR1 is MNHEY and CDR2 is SVGAGI. The CDR3 length is 15 residues. Trimming pared 5 bases from V and 3 bases from J, leaving 14 bases between. This CDR3 reads CASSRVGTLYNEQFF. In DNA, the CDR3 is TGTGCCAGCAGTAGGGTCGGGACACTCTACAATGAGCAGTTCTTC.

This clonotype showed up many times. The V and J genes are TRBV10-1 and TRBJ2-1; D tentatively reads TRBD1 or TRBD2 (5 bases each). Germline CDR1 is WNHNN and CDR2 is SYGVQD (reference sequence). CDR3 length: 15 residues. The ends were cut back, 8 bases at V and 7 bases at J, with 21 bases in the middle. CDR3 sequence reads: CASSSRGQGANEQFF. In nucleotides, the CDR3 is TGCGCCAGCTCTTCTCGAGGGCAGGGAGCAAATGAGCAGTTCTTC.

The sample holds many counts of this clonotype. This CDR3 reads CASGLEDGQPQHF. The CDR3 DNA sequence: TGTGCTAGTGGTTTAGAGGACGGCCAGCCCCAGCATTTT. The chain uses TRBV12-5 and TRBJ1-5, with D uncertain. Trimming took 3 bases from V and 7 from J, leaving 10 bases between them. The CDR3 runs 13 residues. CDR1 and CDR2 from the germline V gene are LGHNT and FRNRAP.